This entry is about one T cell receptor beta chain. This CDR3 has 12 amino acids. From germline, CDR1 is MNHNS and CDR2 SASEGT. Deletions cut 7 bases from V and 8 bases from J, with 14 bases between. It was with 60 Vbeta and 13 Jbeta primers that the PCR ran. Profiling relied on immunoSEQ multiplex PCR, and the TCRdb table lists in-frame clones only, not all of them. This sample has under 200,000 clones, with around 75% found just once. This entry belongs to a study of cytomegalovirus exposure and HLA in healthy donors. V gene TRBV6-1 combines with J gene TRBJ1-2; D gene unclear. Sequenced sample: PBMCs. The origin of this receptor is a woman aged 40 to 49 in good health and CMV-seropositive. As DNA, the CDR3 is TGTGCCAGCATAGAGGGCCTTTGGGGCTACACCTTC. This sequence encodes CASIEGLWGYTF.